This is a list of T cell receptor beta chains from one sample in a study of Ad26.COV2.S vaccination and SARS-CoV-2 variants. Profiled with immunoSEQ multiplex PCR; TCRdb holds only in-frame clones, not every one. The sample lists about 440,000 clones, about 92% occurring once. The specimen was peripheral blood, collected in a trial of Ad26.COV2.S vaccine versus placebo. These receptors were obtained from a person between 18 and 59 years old who received the Ad26.COV2.S COVID-19 vaccine or a placebo. Each CDR3 is given with its conserved first and last residue. D genes are given only for firm matches. Only some rows state a clone size, as once, few, many or a class for expanded clones.

j_gene | d_gene | v_gene | len | abundance | CDR3nt | CDR3aa
TRBJ2-3 | TRBD2 | TRBV7-3 | 14 | - | TGTGCCAGCAGCTTTAGCGGGTCCACAGATACGCAGTATTTT | CASSFSGSTDTQYF
TRBJ2-1 | TRBD2 | TRBV7-2 | 15 | - | TGTGCCAGCAGCTTATTGGGGACTAGATCCAATGAGCAGTTCTTC | CASSLLGTRSNEQFF
TRBJ2-7 | - | TRBV11-1 | 13 | - | TGTGCCAGCAGCCTTTTTCGGGACGGTGAGCAGTACTTC | CASSLFRDGEQYF
TRBJ2-7 | TRBD1 | TRBV7-2 | 16 | - | TGTGCCAGCAGCCAAAAATCCGGGACAGGGATTTGGGAGCAGTACTTC | CASSQKSGTGIWEQYF
TRBJ2-1 | - | TRBV9 | 17 | - | TGTGCCAGCGGACCCCGTAGAGGAGGGAAATCCTACAATGAGCAGTTCTTC | CASGPRRGGKSYNEQFF
TRBJ2-3 | - | TRBV7-2 | 13 | - | TGTGCCAGCAGCCCTCCTATGGCAGATACGCAGTATTTT | CASSPPMADTQYF
TRBJ2-2 | TRBD1 | TRBV5-1 | 14 | - | TGCGCCAGCAGCTTGGTCGGACAGGGGAGGGAGCTGTTTTTT | CASSLVGQGRELFF
TRBJ2-2 | TRBD1 | TRBV4-1 | 14 | - | TGCGCCAGCAGCCCCGGGACAGTCACCGGGGAGCTGTTTTTT | CASSPGTVTGELFF
TRBJ2-7 | - | TRBV20-1 | 11 | - | TGCAGTGCTACAGGCGGAGCCCTTCAGTACTTC | CSATGGALQYF
TRBJ1-6 | TRBD1 | TRBV27 | 15 | - | TGTGCCAGCAGAAGACAGGGAGTAGGTAATTCACCCCTCCACTTT | CASRRQGVGNSPLHF
TRBJ2-5 | TRBD1 | TRBV3-1/TRBV3-2 | 16 | - | TGTGCCAGCAGCCCCCGGGACAGGGGAGGGCGGGAGACCCAGTACTTC | CASSPRDRGGRETQYF
TRBJ2-3 | TRBD2 | TRBV11-2 | 17 | - | TGTGCCAGCAGCTTACCTCCTACTAGCGGGCCGACAGATACGCAGTATTTT | CASSLPPTSGPTDTQYF
TRBJ2-7 | TRBD2 | TRBV2 | 15 | - | TGTGCCAGCAGTGGCACTAGCGGGAGTAGTTACGAGCAGTACTTC | CASSGTSGSSYEQYF
TRBJ2-7 | TRBD2 | TRBV2 | 17 | once | TGTGCCAGCAGCTTCGAACGACTAGCGGAGAACTCCTACGAGCAGTACTTC | CASSFERLAENSYEQYF
TRBJ2-1 | TRBD2 | TRBV2 | 13 | - | TGTGCCAGCAGTGATTTTGCGGGAGTTGAGCAGTTCTTC | CASSDFAGVEQFF
TRBJ2-7 | - | TRBV28 | 14 | once | TGTGCCAGCAGCCTCGTGGAGGGGTCCTACGAGCAGTACTTC | CASSLVEGSYEQYF